This passage covers 3 T cell receptor beta chains from one sample sequenced in a study of T cells in Graves' hyperthyroidism and ophthalmopathy. Researchers took RNA transcripts and amplified the TCR beta CDR3 regions from them. Initially, a first-round RT-PCR of the TCR CDR3 employed the HTBI primer set. One entry per CDR3 protein, called by TCRdb with MiXCR from the multiplex PCR reads. The repertoire includes roughly 200,000 distinct CDR3 sequences, 17% of them detected once, and about 56% sits in the top ten. Specimen: blood. The receptor source for this set is a woman between 50 and 59 years old with Graves' hyperthyroidism.

This clonotype has at least ten counts. The chain joins TRBV20-1 to TRBJ2-1; the match to TRBD2 covers 14 bases. Germline CDR1 DFQATT, CDR2 SNEGSKA (reference sequence). The V segment lost 3 bases and the J segment 4 bases; nucleotides outside the gene matches: 8. This CDR3 contains 17 residues. The CDR3 protein is CSASSPGLAGAYNEQFF. The CDR3 coding sequence is TGCAGTGCTAGTTCTCCGGGACTAGCGGGGGCTTACAATGAGCAGTTCTTC.

This clonotype has ten or more counts. This rearrangement joins TRBV20-1 to TRBJ2-1; 10 bases are a match to TRBD2. J gave up 10 bases and V 1 base, and 16 bases lay outside the gene matches. The germline CDR1 and CDR2 sequences are DFQATT and SNEGSKA (reference sequence). The CDR3 totals 17 residues. CDR3 in DNA: TGCAGTGCTAGAGTTGATAGCGGGAGGTCAGATCAGGGCGAGCAGTTCTTC. It yields the protein CSARVDSGRSDQGEQFF.

The gene calls are TRBV13 and TRBJ2-1; 8 nucleotides align to TRBD2. Germline trimming cut 5 bases from V and 9 bases from J; bases unmatched to any gene: 6. This CDR3 region has 13 residues. CDR1 and CDR2 from the germline V gene are PRHDT and FYEKMQ (reference sequence). The CDR3 DNA reads TGTGCCAGCAGCGGGACTAGTTTGATTGAGCAGTTCTTC. This encodes CASSGTSLIEQFF.